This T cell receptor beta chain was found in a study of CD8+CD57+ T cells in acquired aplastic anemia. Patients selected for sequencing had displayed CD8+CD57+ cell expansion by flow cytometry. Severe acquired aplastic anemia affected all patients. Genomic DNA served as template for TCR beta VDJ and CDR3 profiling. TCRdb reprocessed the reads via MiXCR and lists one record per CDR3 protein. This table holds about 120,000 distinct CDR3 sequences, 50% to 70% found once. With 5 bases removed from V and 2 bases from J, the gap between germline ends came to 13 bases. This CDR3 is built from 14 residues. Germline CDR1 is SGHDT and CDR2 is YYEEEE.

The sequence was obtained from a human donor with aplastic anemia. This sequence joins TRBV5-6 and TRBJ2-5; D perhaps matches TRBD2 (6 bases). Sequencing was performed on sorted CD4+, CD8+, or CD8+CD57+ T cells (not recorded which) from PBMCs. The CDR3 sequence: CASSEPGLQETQYF. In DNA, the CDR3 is TGTGCCAGCAGTGAGCCGGGACTTCAAGAGACCCAGTACTTC.